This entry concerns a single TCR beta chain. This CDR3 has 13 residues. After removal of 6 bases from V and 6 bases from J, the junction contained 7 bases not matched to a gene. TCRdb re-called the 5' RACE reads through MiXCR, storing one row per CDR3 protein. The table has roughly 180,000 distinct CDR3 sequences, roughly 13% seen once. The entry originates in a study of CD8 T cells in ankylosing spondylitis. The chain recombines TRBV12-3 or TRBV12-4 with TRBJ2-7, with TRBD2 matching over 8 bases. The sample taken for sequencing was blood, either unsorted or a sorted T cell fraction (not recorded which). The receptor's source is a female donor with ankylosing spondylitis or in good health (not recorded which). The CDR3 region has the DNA TGTGCCAGCAGGCCTTCCACTAGCGGCGAGCAGTACTTC. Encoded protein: CASRPSTSGEQYF.